The next 18 T cell receptor beta chains were all read from a single sample in a study of CD8 T cells in Susac syndrome. After extraction with the RNeasy kit, 0.5 to 1 ug of the RNA was reverse transcribed using random hexamers. TCRdb reprocessed the immunoSEQ multiplex PCR reads with MiXCR, giving one entry per CDR3 protein. The sample contains about 130,000 distinct CDR3 sequences, 90% to 95% of which appear only once. Material: CD8+ T cells from PBMCs. Receptors were obtained from a human donor with Susac syndrome.

The chain combines TRBV23-1 with TRBJ2-5; D remains ambiguous. TRBV23-1 is an ORF, and what it does is uncertain. Trimming removed 4 bases from V and 5 bases from J, with 14 bases in between. The CDR3 loop spans 14 amino acids. The CDR3 loop is CASSLHRNFETQYF. In nucleotides, the CDR3 is TGCGCCAGCAGTCTGCATCGGAATTTTGAGACCCAGTACTTC.

The V call is TRBV7-6, the J call TRBJ2-7, with D possibly matching TRBD2 (6 bases). Per germline, CDR1 SGHVS and CDR2 FNYEAQ. There are 14 residues in the CDR3. The V gene lost 5 bases and the J gene lost 7 bases, with 18 bases spanning the gap. CDR3 in amino acids: CASSPIGSRGEQYF. CDR3 nucleotides: TGTGCCAGCAGCCCGATAGGGTCCCGGGGGGAGCAGTACTTC. Based on the CDR3 plus reference TRBV7-6 and TRBJ2-7, the full variable domain is GAGVSQSPRYKVTKRGQDVALRCDPISGHVSLYWYRQALGQGPEFLTYFNYEAQQDKSGLPNDRFSAERPEGSISTLTIQRTEQRDSAMYRCASSPIGSRGEQYFGPGTRLTVT.

The rearrangement joins TRBV7-9 to TRBJ2-1, with 8 bases lining up with TRBD2. The V gene end was trimmed by 2 bases and the J gene end by 5 bases; junction bases not matched to a gene: 2. This CDR3 has 14 amino acids. Germline V gives CDR1 SEHNR, CDR2 FQNEAQ (reference sequence). Here the CDR3 reads CASSLQLADNEQFF. DNA for the CDR3: TGTGCCAGCAGCTTACAACTAGCGGACAATGAGCAGTTCTTC.

The V and J genes are TRBV9 and TRBJ2-1; D perhaps matches TRBD2 (5 bases). Germline CDR1 and CDR2: SGDLS and YYNGEE. V was cut by 2 bases and J by 3 bases, with 9 bases left in between. This CDR3 region has 14 residues. The CDR3 region has the DNA TGTGCCAGCAGCGTTCGAGCGGACTACAATGAGCAGTTCTTC. Protein product: CASSVRADYNEQFF.

This sequence joins TRBV14 and TRBJ1-2; TRBD1 agrees at 8 bases. Germline loops: CDR1 SGHDN, CDR2 FVKESK. The V and J ends lost 3 bases and 3 bases, in that order; junction bases with no gene match: 6. The CDR3 covers 15 residues. In nucleotides, the CDR3 is TGTGCCAGCAGCCAGCGGACAGGGTATGACTATGGCTACACCTTC. Protein: CASSQRTGYDYGYTF.

The chain combines TRBV30 with TRBJ2-1, with 12 nucleotides matching TRBD1. V shed 7 bases, J shed 2 bases, and the junction held 9 bases outside the gene matches. Germline assignment: CDR1 GTSNPN and CDR2 SVGIG (reference sequence). This CDR3 spans 16 amino acids. CDR3 in DNA: TGTGCCTCCCGGGACAGGGGGCTCGTACCCTACAATGAGCAGTTCTTC. Translated, it gives CASRDRGLVPYNEQFF.

The chain couples TRBV18 to TRBJ1-1, with 10 bases lining up with TRBD1. The V gene's germline CDR1 is KGHSH and CDR2 LQKENI. CDR3 length equals 17 residues. Trimming at V came to 1 base and at J to 4 bases, leaving 9 bases not matched to a gene. The CDR3 nucleotides are TGTGCCAGCTCACCACTGGCCGGGACAGGGGAGGGCACTGAAGCTTTCTTT. It translates to CASSPLAGTGEGTEAFF.

The rearrangement links TRBV30 to TRBJ1-3; 8 nucleotides agree with TRBD1. This CDR3 comprises 15 residues. Germline CDR1 is GTSNPN and CDR2 is SVGIG (reference sequence). Unmatched junction bases numbered 2, after V lost 1 base and J lost 0 bases. The CDR3 DNA is TGTGCCTGGAGTGCAGGGACAGGCTCTGGAAACACCATATATTTT. Translating gives CAWSAGTGSGNTIYF.

This chain links TRBV20-1 with TRBJ2-1; 7 nucleotides line up with TRBD2. CDR3 length: 16 residues. V gave up 6 bases and J gave up 0 bases; unmatched junction bases: 11. The V gene's germline CDR1 is DFQATT and CDR2 SNEGSKA (reference sequence). The CDR3 reads CSAIHLGGVSYNEQFF. In DNA, the CDR3 is TGCAGTGCCATACACTTGGGGGGGGTCTCCTACAATGAGCAGTTCTTC.

This rearrangement joins TRBV4-3 to TRBJ2-7; TRBD2 is a possible D gene (5 bases). The CDR3 covers 16 residues. Trimming cost V 0 bases and J 2 bases, with 14 bases left between them. Germline lookup yields CDR1 LGHNA and CDR2 YSLEER. The chain's CDR3 is CASSQDWTGEAYEQYF. CDR3 DNA: TGCGCCAGCAGCCAAGATTGGACTGGAGAGGCCTACGAGCAGTACTTC.

The chain employs TRBV5-4 and TRBJ2-7, with TRBD2 matching over 10 bases. The J segment lost 2 bases and the V segment lost 4 bases, leaving 6 bases of the junction unmatched. The V gene's germline CDR1 is SGHNT and CDR2 YYREEE (reference sequence). This CDR3 region has 15 residues. The chain's CDR3 is CASSPGLAAPYEQYF. CDR3 coding DNA: TGTGCCAGCAGCCCCGGACTAGCGGCCCCCTACGAGCAGTACTTC.

The chain joins TRBV29-1 to TRBJ1-2; 10 nucleotides agree with TRBD1. Germline loops: CDR1 SQVTM, CDR2 ANQGSEA. The CDR3 spans 13 residues. V lost 8 bases, J lost 4 bases, and 7 bases stayed unmatched. CDR3 residues: CSTGTGAFYGYTF. In DNA form, the CDR3 reads TGCAGCACCGGGACAGGGGCCTTCTATGGCTACACCTTC.

The V call is TRBV5-6, the J call TRBJ1-2, with a possible D match to TRBD1 (6 bases). The CDR3 is made up of 14 amino acids. V lost 4 bases and J lost 4, with 14 bases in between. From germline, CDR1 is SGHDT and CDR2 YYEEEE. The CDR3 is CASSPFWDTYGYTF. The CDR3 nucleotides are TGTGCCAGCAGCCCCTTTTGGGACACCTATGGCTACACCTTC.

This clonotype was picked up one time. The chain has TRBV5-1 and TRBJ2-3; the D is unclear. The germline gives CDR1 SGHRS, CDR2 YFSETQ. V was cut by 1 base and J by 3 bases, with 9 bases left in between. This CDR3 comprises 14 residues. CDR3 residues: CASSLFYGTDTQYF. The CDR3 region has the DNA TGCGCCAGCAGCTTGTTCTATGGTACAGATACGCAGTATTTT.

In regard to this clonotype: An end of the junction differs from the germline gene, which may be a read error. This rearrangement joins TRBV7-7 to TRBJ1-1; perhaps TRBD1 as D (6 bases). This CDR3 contains 13 residues. Germline loops: CDR1 SSHAT, CDR2 FNYEAQ (reference sequence). CDR3 coding DNA: TGTGCTAGCAGCTTTTCAGGGGACACTGAAGCTTTCTTT. It translates to CASSFSGDTEAFF.

This chain joins TRBV3-1 and TRBJ1-5; no reliable D call. V lost 1 base to trimming and J lost 6 bases, with 16 bases between them. This CDR3 contains 16 residues. Germline CDR1 LGHDT, CDR2 YNNKEL (reference sequence). CDR3 DNA: TGTGCCAGCAGCCAAGGTTCCGGGGAGGGCGTTCAGCCCCAGCATTTT. It encodes CASSQGSGEGVQPQHF.

This chain links TRBV21-1 with TRBJ2-1; the DNA was not used to check the table's D call, TRBD2. TRBV21-1 counts as a pseudogene. This CDR3 has 15 amino acids. The DNA of the CDR3 is TGTGCCAGCAGCCCCGGAGGTCCGAAGAACAATGAGCAGTTCTTC. This codes for CASSPGGPKNNEQFF.

The chain joins TRBV7-9 to TRBJ1-5; a possible D gene is TRBD1 (5 bases). CDR1 is SEHNR and CDR2 is FQNEAQ in the germline V gene (reference sequence). With 5 bases removed from V and 7 bases from J, the gap between germline ends came to 15 bases. The CDR3 covers 14 residues. The CDR3 protein is CASSGEWGSQPQHF. The CDR3 bases are TGTGCCAGCAGCGGGGAATGGGGGAGCCAGCCCCAGCATTTT.